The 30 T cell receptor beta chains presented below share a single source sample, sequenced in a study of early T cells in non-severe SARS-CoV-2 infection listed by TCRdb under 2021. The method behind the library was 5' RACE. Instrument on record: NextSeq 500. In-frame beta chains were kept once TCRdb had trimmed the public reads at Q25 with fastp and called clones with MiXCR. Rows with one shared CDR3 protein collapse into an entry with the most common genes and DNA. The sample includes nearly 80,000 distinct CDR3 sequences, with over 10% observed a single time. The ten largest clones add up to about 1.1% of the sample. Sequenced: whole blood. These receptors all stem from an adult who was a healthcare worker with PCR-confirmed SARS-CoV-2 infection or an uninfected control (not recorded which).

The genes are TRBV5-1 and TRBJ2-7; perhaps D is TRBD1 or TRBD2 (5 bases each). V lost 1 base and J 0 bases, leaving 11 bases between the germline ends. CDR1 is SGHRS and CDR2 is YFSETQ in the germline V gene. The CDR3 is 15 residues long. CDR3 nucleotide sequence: TGCGCCAGCAGCTTGTTGGCAGGGACCTCCTACGAGCAGTACTTC. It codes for CASSLLAGTSYEQYF.

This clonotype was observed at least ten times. CDR3 amino acids: CASSSPGTGIYEQYF. CDR3 DNA: TGTGCCAGCAGTTCCCCCGGGACAGGGATCTACGAGCAGTACTTC. V and J are TRBV28 and TRBJ2-7; 9 bases are shared with TRBD1. The CDR3 extends over 15 amino acids. The V gene's germline CDR1 is MDHEN and CDR2 SYDVKM. The junction had 7 bases not matched to a gene; V was cut back by 4 bases and J by 3 bases.

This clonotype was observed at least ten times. CDR3 region: CSAPSGQFYNEQFF. The CDR3 DNA follows: TGCAGTGCTCCCTCCGGGCAATTCTACAATGAGCAGTTCTTC. This chain uses TRBV20-1 with TRBJ2-1; D unclear. Germline V gives CDR1 DFQATT, CDR2 SNEGSKA (reference sequence). Trimming cost V 5 bases and J 3 bases, with 14 bases left between them. The CDR3 is made up of 14 amino acids.

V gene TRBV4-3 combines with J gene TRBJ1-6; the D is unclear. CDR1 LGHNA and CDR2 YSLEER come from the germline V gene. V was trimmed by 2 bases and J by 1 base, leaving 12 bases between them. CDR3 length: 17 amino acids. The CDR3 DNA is TGCGCCAGCAGCCAATTCAGAGATGTATCCTATAATTCACCCCTCCACTTT. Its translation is CASSQFRDVSYNSPLHF.

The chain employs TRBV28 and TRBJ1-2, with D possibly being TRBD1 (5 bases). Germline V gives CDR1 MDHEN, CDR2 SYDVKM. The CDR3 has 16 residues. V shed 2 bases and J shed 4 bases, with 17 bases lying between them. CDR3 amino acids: CASSLDFGGRGYGYTF. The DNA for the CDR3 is TGTGCCAGCAGTTTAGATTTCGGGGGGAGAGGCTATGGCTACACCTTC.

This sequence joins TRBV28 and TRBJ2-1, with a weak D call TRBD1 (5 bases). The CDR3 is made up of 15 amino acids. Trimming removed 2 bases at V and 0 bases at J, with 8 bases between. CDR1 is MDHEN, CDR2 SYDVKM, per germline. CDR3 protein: CASSLNRHSYNEQFF. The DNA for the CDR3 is TGTGCCAGCAGTTTAAACAGGCACTCCTACAATGAGCAGTTCTTC.

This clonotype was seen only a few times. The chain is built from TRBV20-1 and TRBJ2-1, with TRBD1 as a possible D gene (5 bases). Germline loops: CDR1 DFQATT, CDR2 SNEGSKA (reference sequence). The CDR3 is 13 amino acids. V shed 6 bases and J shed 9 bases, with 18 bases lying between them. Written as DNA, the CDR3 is TGCAGTGCGCCGAGACAGACACGATCTGAGCAGTTCTTC. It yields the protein CSAPRQTRSEQFF.

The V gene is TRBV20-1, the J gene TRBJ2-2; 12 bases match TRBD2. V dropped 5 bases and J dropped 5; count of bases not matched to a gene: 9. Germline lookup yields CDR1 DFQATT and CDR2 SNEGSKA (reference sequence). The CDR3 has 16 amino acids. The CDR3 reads CSADQRLAGGTGELFF. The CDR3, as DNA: TGCAGTGCTGATCAGAGGCTAGCGGGAGGGACCGGGGAGCTGTTTTTT.

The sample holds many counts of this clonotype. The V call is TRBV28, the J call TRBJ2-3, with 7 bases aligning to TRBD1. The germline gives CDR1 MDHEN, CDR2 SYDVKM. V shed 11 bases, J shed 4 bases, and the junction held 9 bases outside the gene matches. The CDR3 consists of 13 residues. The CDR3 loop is CAGLETGSDTQYF. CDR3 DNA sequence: TGTGCCGGGCTCGAGACAGGGTCAGATACGCAGTATTTT. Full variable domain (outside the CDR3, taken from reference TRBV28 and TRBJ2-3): DVKVTQSSRYLVKRTGEKVFLECVQDMDHENMFWYRQDPGLGLRLIYFSYDVKMKEKGDIPEGYSVSREKKERFSLILESASTNQTSMYLCAGLETGSDTQYFGPGTRLTVL.

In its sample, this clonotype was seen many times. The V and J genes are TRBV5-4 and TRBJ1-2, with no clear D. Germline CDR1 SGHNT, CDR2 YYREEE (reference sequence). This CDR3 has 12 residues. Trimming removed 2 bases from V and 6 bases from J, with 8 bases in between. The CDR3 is CASSFSGNGYTF. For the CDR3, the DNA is TGTGCCAGCAGCTTTTCGGGGAATGGCTACACCTTC.

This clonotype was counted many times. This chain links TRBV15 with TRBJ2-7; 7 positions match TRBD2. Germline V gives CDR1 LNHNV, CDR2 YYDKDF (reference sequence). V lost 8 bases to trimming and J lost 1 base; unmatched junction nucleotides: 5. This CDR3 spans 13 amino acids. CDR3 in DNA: TGTGCCACCGGCACTAGCGCTTCCTACGAGCAGTACTTC. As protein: CATGTSASYEQYF.

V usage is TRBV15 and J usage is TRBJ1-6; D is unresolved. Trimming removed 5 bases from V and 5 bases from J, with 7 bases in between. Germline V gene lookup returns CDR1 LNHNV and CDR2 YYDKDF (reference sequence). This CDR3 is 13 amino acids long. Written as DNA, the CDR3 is TGTGCCACCAGCGGCCAGAATAATTCACCCCTCCACTTT. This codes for CATSGQNNSPLHF.

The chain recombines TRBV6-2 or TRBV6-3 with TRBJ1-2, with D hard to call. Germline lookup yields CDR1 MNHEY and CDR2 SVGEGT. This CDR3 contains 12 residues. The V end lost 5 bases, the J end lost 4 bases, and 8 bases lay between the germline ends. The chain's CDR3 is CASSQTTYGYTF. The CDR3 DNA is TGTGCCAGCAGTCAAACGACCTATGGCTACACCTTC.

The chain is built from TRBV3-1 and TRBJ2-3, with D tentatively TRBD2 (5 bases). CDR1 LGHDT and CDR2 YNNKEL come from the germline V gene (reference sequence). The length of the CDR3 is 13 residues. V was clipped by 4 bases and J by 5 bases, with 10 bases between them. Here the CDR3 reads CASSPQEEDTQYF. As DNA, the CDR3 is TGTGCCAGCAGCCCCCAGGAGGAAGATACGCAGTATTTT.

This chain's CDR3 is CSADEGLNEQFF. As DNA, the CDR3 is TGCAGTGCCGACGAGGGACTCAATGAGCAGTTCTTC. The V call is TRBV20-1, the J call TRBJ2-1; D is perhaps TRBD2 (6 bases). The germline gives CDR1 DFQATT, CDR2 SNEGSKA (reference sequence). The CDR3 covers 12 residues. Trimming removed 6 bases from V and 6 bases from J, with 12 bases in between.

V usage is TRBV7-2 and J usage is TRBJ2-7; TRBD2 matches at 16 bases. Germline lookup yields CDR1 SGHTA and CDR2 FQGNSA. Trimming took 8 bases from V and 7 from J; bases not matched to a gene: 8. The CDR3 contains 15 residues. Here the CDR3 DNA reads TGTGCCAGCGGGGGACTAGCGGGAGGGCCGCGAGAGCAGTACTTC. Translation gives CASGGLAGGPREQYF.

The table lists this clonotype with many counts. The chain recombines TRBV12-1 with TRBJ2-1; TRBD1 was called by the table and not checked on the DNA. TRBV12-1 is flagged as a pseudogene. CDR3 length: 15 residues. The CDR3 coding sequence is TGTGCCAGCAGCTTTTGTATCCCGGGCTTGAATGAGCAGTTCTTC. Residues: CASSFCIPGLNEQFF.

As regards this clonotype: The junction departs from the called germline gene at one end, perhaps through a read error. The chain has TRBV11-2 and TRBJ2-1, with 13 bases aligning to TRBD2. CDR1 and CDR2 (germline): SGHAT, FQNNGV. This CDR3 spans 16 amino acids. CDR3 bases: TGTGCCAGCAGCTCATGGACTAGCGGGAGATTTAGTGAGCAGCTCTTC. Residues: CASSSWTSGRFSEQLF.

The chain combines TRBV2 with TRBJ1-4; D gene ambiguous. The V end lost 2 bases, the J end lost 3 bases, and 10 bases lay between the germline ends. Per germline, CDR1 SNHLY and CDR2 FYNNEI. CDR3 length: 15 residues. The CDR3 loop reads CASSERTGPNEKLFF. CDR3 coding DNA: TGTGCCAGCAGTGAACGGACGGGCCCTAATGAAAAACTGTTTTTT.

Here the CDR3 reads CAISETQASTDTQYF. CDR3 nucleotides: TGTGCCATCAGTGAGACCCAGGCGAGCACAGATACGCAGTATTTT. The rearrangement links TRBV10-3 to TRBJ2-3, with no clear D. This CDR3 contains 15 residues. The germline V gene has CDR1 ENHRY and CDR2 SYGVKD. Trimming took off 2 bases at V and 0 bases at J, with 9 bases between the two ends.

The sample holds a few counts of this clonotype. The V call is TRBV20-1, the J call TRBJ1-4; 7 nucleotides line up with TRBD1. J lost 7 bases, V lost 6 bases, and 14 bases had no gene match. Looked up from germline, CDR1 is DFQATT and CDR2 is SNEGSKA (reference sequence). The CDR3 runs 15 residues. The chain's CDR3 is CSAKSTGDGGEKLFF. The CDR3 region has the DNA TGCAGTGCAAAGAGTACAGGGGATGGTGGTGAAAAACTGTTTTTT.

The CDR3 reads CASSLYPQYEQYF. Here the CDR3 DNA reads TGTGCCAGCAGTTTATACCCTCAGTACGAGCAGTACTTC. The rearrangement uses TRBV12-3 or TRBV12-4 and TRBJ2-7, with D unclear. CDR3 length: 13 residues. The V end was cut by 2 bases, the J end by 4 bases, with 9 bases between.

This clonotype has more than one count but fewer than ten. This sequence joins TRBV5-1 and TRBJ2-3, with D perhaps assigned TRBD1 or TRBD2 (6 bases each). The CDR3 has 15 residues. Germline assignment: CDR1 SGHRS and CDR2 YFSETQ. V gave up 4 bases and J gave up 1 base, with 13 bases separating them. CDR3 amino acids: CASSGRTDRTDTQYF. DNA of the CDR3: TGCGCCAGCAGCGGGAGGACAGACCGCACAGATACGCAGTATTTT.

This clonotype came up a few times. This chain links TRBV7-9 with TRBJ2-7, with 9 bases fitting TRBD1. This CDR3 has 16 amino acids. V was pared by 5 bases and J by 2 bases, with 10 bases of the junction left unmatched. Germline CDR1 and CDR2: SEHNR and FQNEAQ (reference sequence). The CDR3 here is CASSPTGQGRTYEQYF. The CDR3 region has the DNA TGTGCCAGCAGCCCAACCGGACAGGGGAGGACCTACGAGCAGTACTTC.

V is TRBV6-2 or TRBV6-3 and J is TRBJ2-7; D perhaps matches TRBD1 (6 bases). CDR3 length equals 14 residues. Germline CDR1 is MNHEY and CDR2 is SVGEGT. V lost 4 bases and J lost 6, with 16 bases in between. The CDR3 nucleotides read TGTGCCAGCAGTTCCCCGACAGGAAGCGCCGAGCAGTACTTC. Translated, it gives CASSSPTGSAEQYF.

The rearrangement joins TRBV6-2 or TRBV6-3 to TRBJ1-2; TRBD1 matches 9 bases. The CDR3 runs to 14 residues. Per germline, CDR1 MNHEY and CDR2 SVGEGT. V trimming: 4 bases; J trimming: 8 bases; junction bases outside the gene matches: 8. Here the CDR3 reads CASSFRDRERGYTF. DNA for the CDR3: TGTGCCAGCAGTTTCCGGGACAGGGAGCGAGGCTACACCTTC.

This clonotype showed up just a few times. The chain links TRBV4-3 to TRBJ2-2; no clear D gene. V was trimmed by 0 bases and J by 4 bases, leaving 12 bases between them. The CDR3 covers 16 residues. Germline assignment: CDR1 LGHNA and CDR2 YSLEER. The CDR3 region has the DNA TGCGCCAGCAGCCAAGATCCCTCGCTTTTCACCGGGGAGCTGTTTTTT. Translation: CASSQDPSLFTGELFF.

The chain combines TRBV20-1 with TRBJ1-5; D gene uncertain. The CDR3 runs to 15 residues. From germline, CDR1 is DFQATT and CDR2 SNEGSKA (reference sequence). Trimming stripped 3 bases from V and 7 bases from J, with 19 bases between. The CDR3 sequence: CSARSSEAGSQPQHF. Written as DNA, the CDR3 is TGCAGTGCTAGGTCCTCGGAGGCAGGCTCACAGCCCCAGCATTTT.

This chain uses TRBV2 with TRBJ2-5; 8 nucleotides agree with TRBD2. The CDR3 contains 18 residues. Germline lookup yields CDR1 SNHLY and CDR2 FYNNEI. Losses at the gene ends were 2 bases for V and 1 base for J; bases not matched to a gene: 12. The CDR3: CASSETPRGGRIQETQYF. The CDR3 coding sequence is TGTGCCAGCAGTGAAACCCCGCGCGGCGGGAGGATCCAAGAGACCCAGTACTTC.

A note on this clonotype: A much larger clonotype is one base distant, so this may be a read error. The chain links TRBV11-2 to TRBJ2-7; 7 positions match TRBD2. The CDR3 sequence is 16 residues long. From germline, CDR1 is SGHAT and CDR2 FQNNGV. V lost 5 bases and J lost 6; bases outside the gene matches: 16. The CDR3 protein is CASSPRGEGGRCEQYF. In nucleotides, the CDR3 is TGTGCCAGCAGCCCACGCGGGGAGGGAGGGCGCTGCGAGCAGTACTTC. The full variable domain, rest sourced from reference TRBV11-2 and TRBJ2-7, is EAGVAQSPRYKIIEKRQSVAFWCNPISGHATLYWYQQILGQGPKLLIQFQNNGVVDDSQLPKDRFSAERLKGVDSTLKIQPAKLEDSAVYLCASSPRGEGGRCEQYFGPGTRLTVT.